This T cell receptor beta chain was retrieved from a study of regulatory and conventional T cells in breast cancer. In TCRdb, the PCR reads were re-called with MiXCR into one record per CDR3 protein. The sample gives about 180 distinct CDR3 sequences, approximately 18% of which show up once; more than 40% is in the top ten. Germline V CDR1 and CDR2: SGHTA, FQGNSA. The CDR3 sequence is 15 residues long. About this clonotype: This may be a read error, as it is one base from a much larger clone.

V is TRBV7-2 and J is TRBJ2-1; TRBD2 matches 11 bases. Sample: regulatory T cells from blood. The origin of this receptor is a female donor with breast cancer. The CDR3 coding sequence is TGTGCCCGCAGCACTACTAGCGGGGGCAACAATGAGCAGTTCTTC. Translation gives CARSTTSGGNNEQFF.